The entry below gives a single T cell receptor beta chain sequence along with its context. The data stem from a study of T-cell reconstitution after alpha-beta-depleted transplantation in children. During its preparation, the TCRbeta library received unique molecular identifiers. Each CDR3 protein gets one entry after TCRdb re-called the PCR reads with MiXCR. The sample shows under 400,000 distinct CDR3 sequences, approximately 23% of them seen only once. Germline V gives CDR1 SEHNR, CDR2 FQNEAQ (reference sequence). The CDR3 has 16 amino acids. Between the trimmed V and J ends, which lost 5 bases and 2 bases, there was a span of 19 bases.

The sample consisted of PBMCs, mostly from graft donor cells, taken 180 days after TCRalphabeta/CD19-depleted stem cell transplant. The rearrangement joins TRBV7-9 to TRBJ2-7; D is possibly TRBD1 (5 bases). This TCR was sampled from a male patient younger than 18 who had a stem cell transplant for acute lymphoblastic leukemia, so the T cells may come from the graft donor. The CDR3 sequence is CASSALPNGAAYEQYF. As DNA, the CDR3 is TGTGCCAGCAGCGCACTTCCGAATGGGGCCGCCTACGAGCAGTACTTC.